These 31 T cell receptor beta chains were sequenced from one sample in a study of blood T cells in healthy people across ages. Using a J-beta primer mix together with a sample-barcoded 5' primer, a second PCR was run for roughly 7 to 12 cycles. MiXCR, applied by TCRdb to the 5' RACE reads, yields one record per CDR3 protein. The sample includes some 900,000 distinct CDR3 sequences, roughly 48% of them seen just once. The sample consisted of blood. The source is a man aged 25 to 45 in good health.

This sequence joins TRBV12-3 or TRBV12-4 and TRBJ2-6; no clear D. Trimming removed 1 base at V and 2 bases at J, with 9 bases between. The CDR3 sequence is 16 residues long. CDR3 coding DNA: TGTGCCAGCAGTTTAGAAGCCTTAACTGGGGCCAACGTCCTGACTTTC. Translated: CASSLEALTGANVLTF.

This chain uses TRBV7-2 with TRBJ2-4; D not resolved. Germline CDR1 reads SGHTA; CDR2 reads FQGNSA. The length of the CDR3 is 16 residues. Trimming removed 1 base at V and 1 base at J, with 11 bases between. The CDR3 sequence: CASSLGPTGAKNIQYF. The CDR3 DNA reads as TGTGCCAGCAGCTTAGGCCCGACCGGGGCCAAAAACATTCAGTACTTC.

This clonotype came up a few times. The genes are TRBV3-1 and TRBJ2-3; D not certain. There are 14 residues in the CDR3. Trimming removed 1 base from V and 2 bases from J, with 7 bases in between. Germline loops: CDR1 LGHDT, CDR2 YNNKEL (reference sequence). DNA of the CDR3: TGTGCCAGCAGCCAAGGCGCCGCCACAGATACGCAGTATTTT. Its protein is CASSQGAATDTQYF.

The chain recombines TRBV4-2 with TRBJ2-7; 11 bases map to TRBD1. The germline gives CDR1 LGHNA, CDR2 YNFKEQ. The CDR3 length is 16 residues. V shed 3 bases, J shed 3 bases, and the junction held 7 bases outside the gene matches. CDR3 region: CASSQGTGGFIYEQYF. DNA for the CDR3: TGTGCCAGCAGCCAGGGGACAGGGGGTTTTATCTACGAGCAGTACTTC.

The J gene is TRBJ2-3, the V gene TRBV20-1, with D perhaps TRBD2 (6 bases). Trimming stripped 0 bases from V and 4 bases from J, with 14 bases between. The V gene's germline CDR1 is DFQATT and CDR2 SNEGSKA (reference sequence). The CDR3 sequence is 15 residues long. The CDR3 loop reads CSARDNRGTSDTQYF. CDR3 sequence (DNA): TGCAGTGCTAGAGATAACCGGGGGACTTCAGATACGCAGTATTTT.

The chain recombines TRBV13 with TRBJ2-2, with a tentative D call TRBD2 (6 bases). V lost 8 bases to trimming and J lost 0 bases, with 19 bases between them. Germline assignment: CDR1 PRHDT and CDR2 FYEKMQ (reference sequence). The CDR3 is made up of 17 amino acids. The CDR3: CASLRRGPAANTGELFF. The CDR3 DNA reads TGTGCCAGCCTTCGGCGGGGTCCAGCGGCGAACACCGGGGAGCTGTTTTTT.

This sequence joins TRBV6-6 and TRBJ2-1; TRBD2 matches at 14 bases. Trimming took 6 bases from V and 6 from J; bases not matched to a gene: 7. The CDR3 spans 16 residues. The V gene's germline CDR1 is MNHNY and CDR2 SVGAGI (reference sequence). CDR3 residues: CASSRLAGGRGNEQFF. CDR3 nucleotide sequence: TGTGCCAGCAGCAGACTAGCGGGGGGGCGTGGCAATGAGCAGTTCTTC.

In DNA, the CDR3 is TGTGCCAGCAGCGTAGGTGTCAGGGGAAATCAGCCCCAGCATTTT. It specifies CASSVGVRGNQPQHF. This rearrangement joins TRBV9 to TRBJ1-5; maybe TRBD1 (6 bases). Germline CDR1 SGDLS, CDR2 YYNGEE. The CDR3 runs 15 residues. Between the trimmed V and J ends, which lost 0 bases and 4 bases, there was a span of 11 bases.

This clonotype came up a few times. V usage is TRBV5-6 and J usage is TRBJ2-1; D remains unclear. The CDR3 consists of 14 residues. The V gene lost 2 bases and the J gene lost 6 bases, with 12 bases spanning the gap. Germline loops: CDR1 SGHDT, CDR2 YYEEEE. CDR3 in amino acids: CASSFYVRSNEQFF. CDR3 coding DNA: TGTGCCAGCAGCTTCTACGTCCGGAGCAATGAGCAGTTCTTC.

This sequence joins TRBV6-4 and TRBJ2-1, with unresolved D. CDR3 length: 16 residues. CDR1 is MRHNA and CDR2 is SNTAGT in the germline V gene. Trimming stripped 0 bases from V and 0 bases from J, with 9 bases between. This chain's CDR3 is CASSDSTTTSYNEQFF. CDR3 DNA: TGTGCCAGCAGTGACTCTACTACCACCTCCTACAATGAGCAGTTCTTC.

This clonotype has only one observation. J is TRBJ2-1 and V is TRBV7-9, with 7 nucleotides matching TRBD1. This CDR3 comprises 15 residues. Germline V gene lookup returns CDR1 SEHNR and CDR2 FQNEAQ (reference sequence). With 6 bases clipped from V and 0 bases from J, the junction kept 5 bases outside the gene matches. CDR3 nucleotides: TGTGCCAGCAGAATTGACAGGGTCTCCTACAATGAGCAGTTCTTC. Its protein product is CASRIDRVSYNEQFF.

V gene TRBV3-1 combines with J gene TRBJ1-1; 10 bases agree with TRBD1. CDR1 and CDR2 from the germline V gene are LGHDT and YNNKEL (reference sequence). The CDR3 runs 16 residues. V lost 2 bases and J lost 8; bases outside the gene matches: 11. CDR3: CASSQRTGTGVTEAFF. DNA for the CDR3: TGTGCCAGCAGCCAACGAACCGGGACAGGGGTCACGGAAGCTTTCTTT.

This clonotype appeared a few times. The V gene is TRBV4-1, the J gene TRBJ1-3; maybe TRBD1 (5 bases). Trimming removed 3 bases at V and 2 bases at J, with 11 bases between. CDR1 and CDR2 (germline): MGHRA, YSYEKL. The CDR3 totals 15 residues. This CDR3 reads CASSQGGRAGNTIYF. CDR3 coding DNA: TGCGCCAGCAGCCAGGGGGGGAGGGCTGGAAACACCATATATTTT.

This clonotype was seen only a few times. The chain couples TRBV11-2 to TRBJ2-4; tentative D call: TRBD2 (5 bases). Germline V CDR1 and CDR2: SGHAT, FQNNGV. This CDR3 contains 14 residues. V was shortened by 1 base and J by 10 bases, with 14 bases between the two germline ends. This CDR3 reads CASSLGKDSGIQYF. Written as DNA, the CDR3 is TGTGCCAGCAGCTTAGGAAAAGACTCGGGGATTCAGTACTTC.

CDR3 region: CASSRADEQFF. Written as DNA, the CDR3 is TGCGCCAGCAGCCGCGCCGATGAGCAGTTCTTC. The chain links TRBV4-1 to TRBJ2-1; D call uncertain. There are 11 residues in the CDR3. CDR1 is MGHRA and CDR2 is YSYEKL in the germline V gene. V was trimmed by 4 bases and J by 8 bases, leaving 6 bases between them.

The V and J genes are TRBV2 and TRBJ1-4, with 9 bases aligning to TRBD1. CDR1 and CDR2 (germline): SNHLY, FYNNEI. The CDR3 spans 13 residues. The trim removed 9 bases at V and 5 bases at J, leaving 4 bases unmatched. The CDR3 DNA is TGTGCCAGTGGGGACAGGGAAAATGAAAAACTGTTTTTT. This translates into CASGDRENEKLFF.

This chain connects TRBV10-3 to TRBJ2-2; perhaps TRBD1 as D (6 bases). Germline V gene sequence: CDR1 ENHRY, CDR2 SYGVKD. CDR3 length equals 15 residues. V was trimmed by 0 bases and J by 4 bases, leaving 9 bases between them. The CDR3 DNA is TGTGCCATCAGTGAGTCATCAGGGGTCACCGGGGAGCTGTTTTTT. This encodes CAISESSGVTGELFF.

V and J are TRBV18 and TRBJ2-5; D not certain. The CDR3 runs 14 residues. The germline gives CDR1 KGHSH, CDR2 LQKENI. V was shortened by 4 bases and J by 11 bases, with 20 bases between the two germline ends. The CDR3 DNA reads as TGTGCCAGCTCACAGAACAGAGCCTACAATGAGCAGTACTTC. This codes for CASSQNRAYNEQYF.

The chain is built from TRBV5-1 and TRBJ2-1, with 9 bases fitting TRBD1. With V trimmed by 2 bases and J by 7 bases, 7 bases remained unmatched. Germline V gene data show CDR1 as SGHRS and CDR2 as YFSETQ. The CDR3 is 15 residues long. CDR3 sequence reads: CASSFGTGSRNEQFF. CDR3 bases: TGCGCCAGCAGCTTTGGGACAGGGTCTCGGAATGAGCAGTTCTTC.

This clonotype has only one observation. The rearrangement uses TRBV12-3 or TRBV12-4 and TRBJ2-5; 9 bases are a match to TRBD1. The J call could be wrong; TRBJ2-1 is a better fit for the DNA end. This CDR3 region has 17 residues. The DNA of the CDR3 is TGTGCCAGCAGTTTAAAGTTCGGACAGGGGTACCAAGAGACCCAGTTCTTC. This gives the protein CASSLKFGQGYQETQFF.

This clonotype was seen a few times. The DNA for the CDR3 is TGCAGCGCCCCGACAGGCACGGGTGAGCAGTACTTC. Its protein product is CSAPTGTGEQYF. The chain is built from TRBV29-1 and TRBJ2-7; D is possibly TRBD1 (6 bases). CDR1 is SQVTM and CDR2 is ANQGSEA in the germline V gene. V lost 7 bases and J lost 7, with 17 bases in between. The CDR3 has 12 residues.

This clonotype was seen only a few times. This sequence joins TRBV9 and TRBJ2-3; maybe TRBD2 (5 bases). The CDR3 totals 15 residues. Trimming removed 1 base at V and 4 bases at J, with 13 bases between. From germline, CDR1 is SGDLS and CDR2 YYNGEE. The CDR3 sequence: CASSVSGVWADTQYF. The CDR3 DNA reads as TGTGCCAGCAGCGTATCCGGGGTATGGGCAGATACGCAGTATTTT.

The chain recombines TRBV7-2 with TRBJ2-5; D may be TRBD1 or TRBD2 (5 bases each). The CDR3 has 15 amino acids. Germline CDR1 reads SGHTA; CDR2 reads FQGNSA. Trimming removed 5 bases from V and 2 bases from J, with 15 bases in between. CDR3: CASSNPGTIQETQYF. CDR3 sequence (DNA): TGTGCCAGCAGCAACCCCGGGACGATTCAAGAGACCCAGTACTTC.

As regards this clonotype: An end of the junction differs from the germline gene, which may be a read error. The J gene is TRBJ2-1, the V gene TRBV29-1; TRBD2 is a possible D gene (5 bases). Germline V gives CDR1 SQVTM, CDR2 ANQGSEA. This CDR3 has 13 amino acids. CDR3 loop: CSLLVRAGNERFF. The DNA of the CDR3 is TGCAGCCTCCTGGTGAGGGCGGGCAATGAGCGGTTCTTC.

This clonotype was counted between two and nine times. The J gene is TRBJ2-1, the V gene TRBV27, with D possibly TRBD2 on 6 matching bases. V was trimmed by 8 bases and J by 5 bases, leaving 13 bases between them. CDR3 length equals 13 residues. Looked up from germline, CDR1 is MNHEY and CDR2 is SMNVEV (reference sequence). CDR3 DNA: TGTGCCAGCCAGGACTACACGAACAATGAGCAGTTCTTC. Translation gives CASQDYTNNEQFF.

The J gene is TRBJ1-2, the V gene TRBV12-3 or TRBV12-4; TRBD1 matches at 9 bases. Unmatched junction bases numbered 8, after V lost 5 bases and J lost 4 bases. The CDR3 runs 15 residues. The CDR3 nucleotides are TGTGCCAGCAGTCCGTCCCGGGACAGGGTCTATGGCTACACCTTC. Amino acid sequence: CASSPSRDRVYGYTF.

A remark on this clonotype: With a much larger clone just one base away, this may be a read error. The chain couples TRBV10-3 to TRBJ2-5; possibly TRBD1 for D (6 bases). Deletions cut 6 bases from V and 5 bases from J, with 16 bases between. Germline V gives CDR1 ENHRY, CDR2 SYGVKD. There are 14 residues in the CDR3. The CDR3 region has the DNA TGTGCCATCAGCTTGTCTCAGGGGAGTGAGACCCAGTACTTC. It translates to CAISLSQGSETQYF.

The gene calls are TRBV5-5 and TRBJ2-3, with 10 positions matching TRBD2. Germline trimming cut 2 bases from V and 2 bases from J; bases unmatched to any gene: 8. This CDR3 is 17 amino acids long. Germline CDR1 is SGHKS and CDR2 is YYEKEE (reference sequence). The CDR3 spells CASSLSIAGGLTDTQYF. In DNA form, the CDR3 reads TGTGCCAGCAGCTTATCAATAGCGGGGGGACTCACAGATACGCAGTATTTT.

This clonotype was seen ten or more times. The chain recombines TRBV6-1 with TRBJ2-7, with a possible D match to TRBD1 (6 bases). CDR3 length equals 15 residues. Germline values: CDR1 MNHNS, CDR2 SASEGT. V lost 6 bases and J lost 2, with 17 bases in between. The CDR3 protein is CASRPRGRIPYEQYF. The CDR3 nucleotides are TGTGCCAGCAGGCCCAGGGGACGGATTCCCTACGAGCAGTACTTC.

The rearrangement joins TRBV7-9 to TRBJ1-2, with 10 bases identical to TRBD1. CDR1 and CDR2 (germline): SEHNR, FQNEAQ (reference sequence). The CDR3 spans 18 residues. V was clipped by 1 base and J by 0 bases; unmatched bases: 8. CDR3 protein: CASSLVPGQGLTNYGYTF. The CDR3 nucleotides are TGTGCCAGCAGCTTAGTCCCGGGACAGGGGCTAACTAACTATGGCTACACCTTC.

This clonotype has more than one count but fewer than ten. This sequence joins TRBV5-1 and TRBJ2-3; D call uncertain. The CDR3 extends over 15 amino acids. CDR1 and CDR2 from the germline V gene are SGHRS and YFSETQ. Trimming pared 4 bases from V and 3 bases from J, leaving 15 bases between. The DNA of the CDR3 is TGCGCCAGCAGCCCCCAGAACGTGATGACAGATACGCAGTATTTT. This translates into CASSPQNVMTDTQYF.